The following is a T cell receptor (beta chain) sequence with its context. Its antigen is not known. The data are from a study of cytomegalovirus exposure and HLA in healthy donors. Study conclusions and caveats: With later analysis, a missense DCLRE1C variant became linked to TCR beta V- and J-gene trimming. In vitro checks showed that three CMV-associated chains really do target CMV antigens. Later, an analysis showed that TCR beta chains associated with HLA were more clonally expanded than others that were equally common.

PCR amplification relied on 60 Vbeta primers (plus 13 Jbeta primers). Clones were sequenced by immunoSEQ multiplex PCR, and TCRdb holds only the in-frame ones, with some missing. The repertoire consists of roughly 110,000 clones, with roughly two thirds occurring once and the leading ten covering 2.2%. Among the donors, all were healthy bone marrow donors. This CDR3 has 15 amino acids. V was pared by 1 base and J by 4 bases, with 4 bases of the junction left unmatched. CDR1 is SGHRS and CDR2 is YFSETQ in the germline V gene. Input material: PBMCs. The chain uses TRBV5-1 and TRBJ2-1; 8 bases fit TRBD2. The TCR originated in a woman between 25 and 40 years old in good health and CMV-seronegative. CDR3 region: CASSLSGLDYNEQFF. In DNA, the CDR3 is TGCGCCAGCAGCTTGTCGGGACTAGATTACAATGAGCAGTTCTTC.